The clone carrying this T cell receptor beta chain has just one count. Donors in Cohort 3 counted as recovered after two negative PCRs, clearance, or symptom resolution. The sample originates from a study of blood T cell repertoires in COVID-19. About the research overall: Sources were T cells, B-cell-depleted T cells, or PBMCs; the material itself was cDNA or gDNA.

Libraries were prepared by immunoSEQ multiplex PCR; TCRdb keeps only in-frame clonotypes and omits some of them. The table shows 150,000 to 250,000 clones, with around 90% occurring only once. The V and J ends lost 3 bases and 4 bases, in that order; junction bases with no gene match: 13. This CDR3 is built from 17 residues. The germline V gene has CDR1 SGDLS and CDR2 YYNGEE. This receptor was obtained from a woman between 25 and 40 years old who had recovered from COVID-19. The sequenced material came from PBMCs or T cells enriched from blood (not recorded which). The chain recombines TRBV9 with TRBJ1-2, with 9 bases that match TRBD1. CDR3 amino acids: CASSAGQGGEGSYGYTF. Written as DNA, the CDR3 is TGTGCCAGCAGCGCGGGACAGGGAGGCGAAGGAAGCTATGGCTACACCTTC. Full variable domain (remainder filled in from reference TRBV9 and TRBJ1-2): DSGVTQTPKHLITATGQRVTLRCSPRSGDLSVYWYQQSLDQGLQFLIQYYNGEERAKGNILERFSAQQFPDLHSELNLSSLELGDSALYFCASSAGQGGEGSYGYTFGSGTRLTVV.